Sequencing of this TCR beta chain was carried out in a study of T cell changes during pregnancy in multiple sclerosis (dated by TCRdb to the late 2010s). In the study overall: Changes in the T cell repertoire over the course of pregnancy were examined in this study in women with multiple sclerosis.

Library creation used the immunoSEQ multiplex PCR assay. This immuneACCESS table, as held by TCRdb, lists in-frame sequences with V and J called but not all clones. Of the missing ones, under half trace to an unresolved V gene in checked studies; the others have no known cause. Counted in this sample were around 50,000 clones; almost 95% of them appeared once. The ten largest clones capture 4% to 5.5% of the sample. Concerning this clone: The antigen this receptor binds is unknown. Per-base quality was not reported, and no clone a single base away is much larger than it.

The material was CD8+ T cells from peripheral blood mononuclear cells, obtained in the first trimester of pregnancy. The TCR was taken from a female donor with multiple sclerosis, enrolled in a pregnancy study.

In nucleotide form, the sequence is TGTGCCAGCAGTGACCTCCCACAGGGCGCAGATACGCAGTATTTT. Its protein is CASSDLPQGADTQYF. The chain was built from TRBV6-4 and TRBJ2-3, and TRBD1 may be the D gene, going by 6 matching bases. CDR1 and CDR2 are drawn from the germline V gene: MRHNA, SNTAGT. V loses 2 bases of germline sequence and J loses 4 bases, and the interval between the two ends is 13 bases. Counted from cysteine to phenylalanine, this CDR3 has 15 amino acids. The only DNA kept is the CDR3, 45 bases in frame from the first base.